This entry describes one T cell receptor (beta chain). This sample stems from a study of cytomegalovirus exposure and HLA in healthy donors. Use of 60 Vbeta and 13 Jbeta primers characterized the PCR. Assay: immunoSEQ multiplex PCR; the TCRdb copy retains only in-frame clones and omits some. The data contain 100,000 to 150,000 clones, about 84% of them singletons. The CDR3 runs to 14 residues. Germline V gene sequence: CDR1 SGHRS, CDR2 YFSETQ. The receptor's source is a boy between 10 and 17 years old in good health and CMV-seronegative. V gene TRBV5-1 combines with J gene TRBJ2-5; 7 bases align to TRBD2. The J call may be mistaken, given a closer DNA end match to TRBJ2-7. Material: PBMCs. As DNA, the CDR3 is TGCGCCAGCAGCTTGACGGCGGGAGATTTCGAGCAGTACTTC. Its protein product is CASSLTAGDFEQYF.